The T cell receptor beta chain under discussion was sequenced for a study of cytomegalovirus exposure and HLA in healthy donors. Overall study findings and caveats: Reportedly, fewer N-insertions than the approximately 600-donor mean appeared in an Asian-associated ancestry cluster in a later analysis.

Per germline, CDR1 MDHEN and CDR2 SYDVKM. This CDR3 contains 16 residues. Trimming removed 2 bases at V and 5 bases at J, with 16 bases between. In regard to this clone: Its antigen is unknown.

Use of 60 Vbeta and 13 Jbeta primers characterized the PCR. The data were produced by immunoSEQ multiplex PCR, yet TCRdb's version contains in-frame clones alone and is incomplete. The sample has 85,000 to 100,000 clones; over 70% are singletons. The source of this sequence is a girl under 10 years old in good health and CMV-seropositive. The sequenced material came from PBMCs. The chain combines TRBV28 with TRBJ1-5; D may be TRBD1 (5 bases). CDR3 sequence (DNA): TGTGCCAGCAGTTTAGTCCGGGGGAGAGGGGATCAGCCCCAGCATTTT. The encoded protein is CASSLVRGRGDQPQHF.